This T cell receptor beta chain was observed in a study of cytomegalovirus exposure and HLA in healthy donors. Study as a whole: In an early release, HLA-typed donors contributed some 80 million unique TCR sequences. Clustering assigned 81% of the approximately 400 genotyped donors to the Caucasian-associated ancestry cluster.

V lost 3 bases to trimming and J lost 6 bases, with 12 bases between them. This CDR3 spans 14 amino acids. Per germline, CDR1 LNHDA and CDR2 SQIVND (reference sequence). With regard to this clone: As yet, its antigen is unknown.

This PCR relied on a set of 60 Vbeta primers and 13 Jbeta primers. Here immunoSEQ multiplex PCR was the method, and the copy in TCRdb shows in-frame clones only, minus some. Of 160,000 or so clones listed, almost 80% are singletons. Points from the study as a whole: A few chains tied to CMV proved CMV antigen-specific in vitro. Later on, an analysis tied over 15,000 TCR beta sequences to HLA alleles at 0.05 false discovery rate.

This TCR came from a man between 18 and 35 years old in good health and CMV-seropositive. The sequencing sample was made of PBMCs. This chain joins TRBV19 and TRBJ1-5; D not certain. CDR3: CASSIGGRGQPQHF. The CDR3 DNA reads as TGTGCCAGTAGTATCGGTGGCCGGGGTCAGCCCCAGCATTTT. The entire variable domain, with the rest obtained from reference TRBV19 and TRBJ1-5, is as follows: DGGITQSPKYLFRKEGQNVTLSCEQNLNHDAMYWYRQDPGQGLRLIYYSQIVNDFQKGDIAEGYSVSREKKESFPLTVTSAQKNPTAFYLCASSIGGRGQPQHFGDGTRLSIL.